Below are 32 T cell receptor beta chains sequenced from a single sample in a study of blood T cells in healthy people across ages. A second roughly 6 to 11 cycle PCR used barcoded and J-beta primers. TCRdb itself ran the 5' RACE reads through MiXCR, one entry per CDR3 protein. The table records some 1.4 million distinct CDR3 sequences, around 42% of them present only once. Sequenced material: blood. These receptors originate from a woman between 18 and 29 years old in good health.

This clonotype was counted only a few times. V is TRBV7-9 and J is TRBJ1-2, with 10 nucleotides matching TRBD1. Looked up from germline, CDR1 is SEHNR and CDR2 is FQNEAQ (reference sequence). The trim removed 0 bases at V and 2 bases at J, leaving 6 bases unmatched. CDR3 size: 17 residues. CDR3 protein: CASSLALSGQGNYGYTF. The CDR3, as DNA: TGTGCCAGCAGCTTAGCCCTTTCGGGACAGGGGAACTATGGCTACACCTTC.

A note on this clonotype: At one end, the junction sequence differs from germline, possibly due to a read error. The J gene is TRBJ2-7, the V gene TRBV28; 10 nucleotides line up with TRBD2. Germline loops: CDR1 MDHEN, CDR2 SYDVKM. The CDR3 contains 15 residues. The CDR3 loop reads CTSSLRAGGPDEQYF. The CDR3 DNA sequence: TGTACCAGCAGTTTACGAGCGGGGGGGCCCGACGAGCAGTACTTC.

This chain's CDR3 is CASSQGHNEQFF. CDR3 DNA: TGTGCCAGCAGCCAGGGTCACAATGAGCAGTTCTTC. V usage is TRBV3-1 and J usage is TRBJ2-1; no reliable D call. The CDR3 loop spans 12 amino acids. Germline V CDR1 and CDR2: LGHDT, YNNKEL (reference sequence). V gave up 3 bases and J gave up 5 bases, with 5 bases separating them.

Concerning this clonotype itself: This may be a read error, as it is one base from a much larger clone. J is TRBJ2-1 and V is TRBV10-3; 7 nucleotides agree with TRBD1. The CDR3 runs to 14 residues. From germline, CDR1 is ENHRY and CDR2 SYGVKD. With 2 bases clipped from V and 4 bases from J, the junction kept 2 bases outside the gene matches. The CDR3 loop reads CAISEGTEYNEQFF. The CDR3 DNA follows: TGTGCCATCAGTGAGGGGACAGAGTACAATGAGCAGTTCTTC.

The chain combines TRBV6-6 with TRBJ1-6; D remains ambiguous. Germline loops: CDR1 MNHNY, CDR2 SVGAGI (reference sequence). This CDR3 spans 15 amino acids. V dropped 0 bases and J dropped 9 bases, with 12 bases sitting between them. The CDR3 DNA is TGTGCCAGCAGTTACTCGTCGGCGACTGGTTCACCCCTCCACTTT. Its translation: CASSYSSATGSPLHF.

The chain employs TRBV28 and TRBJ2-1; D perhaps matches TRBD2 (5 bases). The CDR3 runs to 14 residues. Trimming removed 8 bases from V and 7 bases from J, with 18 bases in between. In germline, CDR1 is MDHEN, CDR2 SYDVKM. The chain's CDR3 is CASSEARYENEQFF. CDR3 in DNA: TGTGCCAGCTCGGAGGCACGCTACGAAAATGAGCAGTTCTTC.

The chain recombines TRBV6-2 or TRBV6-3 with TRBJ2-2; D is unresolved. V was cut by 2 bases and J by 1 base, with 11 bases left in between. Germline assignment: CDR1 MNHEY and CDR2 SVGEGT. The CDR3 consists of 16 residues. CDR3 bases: TGTGCCAGCAGTTACGTAGGACCGCGGAACACCGGGGAGCTGTTTTTT. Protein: CASSYVGPRNTGELFF.

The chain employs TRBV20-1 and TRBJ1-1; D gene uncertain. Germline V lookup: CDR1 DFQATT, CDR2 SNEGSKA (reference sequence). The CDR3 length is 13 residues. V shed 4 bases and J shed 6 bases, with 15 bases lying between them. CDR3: CSANSRPSPEAFF. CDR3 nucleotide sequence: TGCAGTGCTAATAGCAGGCCGAGCCCTGAAGCTTTCTTT.

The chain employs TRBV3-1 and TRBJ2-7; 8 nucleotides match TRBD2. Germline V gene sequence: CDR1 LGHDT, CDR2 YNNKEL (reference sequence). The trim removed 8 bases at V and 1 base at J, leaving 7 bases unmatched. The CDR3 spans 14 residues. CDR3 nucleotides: TGTGCCAGCGGTACCGGGACTAGATCCTACGAGCAGTACTTC. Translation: CASGTGTRSYEQYF.

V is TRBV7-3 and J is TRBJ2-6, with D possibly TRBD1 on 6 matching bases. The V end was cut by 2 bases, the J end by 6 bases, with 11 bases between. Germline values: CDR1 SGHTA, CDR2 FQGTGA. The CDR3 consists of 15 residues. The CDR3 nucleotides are TGTGCCAGCAGCTTACACCGGGACATGGCCAACGTCCTGACTTTC. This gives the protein CASSLHRDMANVLTF.

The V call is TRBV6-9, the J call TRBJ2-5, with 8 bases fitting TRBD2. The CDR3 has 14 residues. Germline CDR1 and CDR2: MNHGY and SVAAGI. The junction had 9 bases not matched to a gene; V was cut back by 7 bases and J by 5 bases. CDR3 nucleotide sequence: TGTGCCAGCACCTGCCCGGGCGGGAGGGAGACCCAGTACTTC. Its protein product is CASTCPGGRETQYF.

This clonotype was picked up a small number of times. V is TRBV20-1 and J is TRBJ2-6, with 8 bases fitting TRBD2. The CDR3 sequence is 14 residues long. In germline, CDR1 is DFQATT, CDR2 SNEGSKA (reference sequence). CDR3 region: CISAGGSGANVLTF. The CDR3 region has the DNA TGCATCTCGGCGGGGGGCTCTGGGGCCAACGTCCTGACTTTC.

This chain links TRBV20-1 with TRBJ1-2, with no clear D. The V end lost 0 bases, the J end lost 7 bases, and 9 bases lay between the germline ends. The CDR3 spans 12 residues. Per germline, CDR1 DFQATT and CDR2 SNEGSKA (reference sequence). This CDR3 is CSAREEASGYTF. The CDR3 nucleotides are TGCAGTGCTAGAGAGGAGGCAAGTGGCTACACCTTC.

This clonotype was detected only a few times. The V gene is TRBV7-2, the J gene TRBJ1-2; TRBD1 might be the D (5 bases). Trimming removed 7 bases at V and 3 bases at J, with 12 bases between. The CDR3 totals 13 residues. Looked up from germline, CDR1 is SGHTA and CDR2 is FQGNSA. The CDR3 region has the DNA TGTGCCAGCACCAGAGGGACGGACTATGGCTACACCTTC. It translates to CASTRGTDYGYTF.

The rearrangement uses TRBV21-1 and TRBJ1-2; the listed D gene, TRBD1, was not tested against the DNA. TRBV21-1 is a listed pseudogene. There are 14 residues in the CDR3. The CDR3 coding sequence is TGTGCCAGCAGCAAACAGGGAAATGTACAAGGCTACACCTTC. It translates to CASSKQGNVQGYTF.

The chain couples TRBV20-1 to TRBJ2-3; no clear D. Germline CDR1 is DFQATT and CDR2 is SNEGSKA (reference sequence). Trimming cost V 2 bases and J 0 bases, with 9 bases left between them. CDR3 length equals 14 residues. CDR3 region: CSARLYLSTDTQYF. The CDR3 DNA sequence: TGCAGTGCTAGACTCTACCTAAGCACAGATACGCAGTATTTT.

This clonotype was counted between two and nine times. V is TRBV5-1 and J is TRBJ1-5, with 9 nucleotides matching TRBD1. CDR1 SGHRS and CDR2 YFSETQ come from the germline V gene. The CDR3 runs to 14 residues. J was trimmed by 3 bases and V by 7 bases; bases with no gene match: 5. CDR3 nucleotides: TGCGCCAGCTCGACAGGGGGTTACAATCAGCCCCAGCATTTT. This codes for CASSTGGYNQPQHF.

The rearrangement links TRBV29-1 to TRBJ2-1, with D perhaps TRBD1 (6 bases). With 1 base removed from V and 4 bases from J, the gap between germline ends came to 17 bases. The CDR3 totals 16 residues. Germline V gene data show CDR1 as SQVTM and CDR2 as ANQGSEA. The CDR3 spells CSVEAVDSQIYNEQFF. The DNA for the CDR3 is TGCAGCGTTGAAGCAGTGGACAGTCAGATTTACAATGAGCAGTTCTTC.

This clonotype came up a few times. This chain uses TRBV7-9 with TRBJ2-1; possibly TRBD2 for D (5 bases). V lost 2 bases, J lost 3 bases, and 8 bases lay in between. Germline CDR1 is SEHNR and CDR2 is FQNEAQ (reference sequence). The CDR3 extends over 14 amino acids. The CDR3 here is CASSLSGNYNEQFF. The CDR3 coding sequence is TGTGCCAGCAGCTTATCCGGGAACTACAATGAGCAGTTCTTC. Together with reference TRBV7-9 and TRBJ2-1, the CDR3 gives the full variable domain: DTGVSQNPRHKITKRGQNVTFRCDPISEHNRLYWYRQTLGQGPEFLTYFQNEAQLEKSRLLSDRFSAERPKGSFSTLEIQRTEQGDSAMYLCASSLSGNYNEQFFGPGTRLTVL.

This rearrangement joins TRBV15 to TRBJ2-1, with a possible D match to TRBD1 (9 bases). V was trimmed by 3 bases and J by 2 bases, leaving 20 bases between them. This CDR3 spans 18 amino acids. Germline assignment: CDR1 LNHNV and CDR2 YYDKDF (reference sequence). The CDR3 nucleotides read TGTGCCACCAGCAGCCGGACGGGGGGGGACAGGGCCTACAATGAGCAGTTCTTC. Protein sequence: CATSSRTGGDRAYNEQFF.

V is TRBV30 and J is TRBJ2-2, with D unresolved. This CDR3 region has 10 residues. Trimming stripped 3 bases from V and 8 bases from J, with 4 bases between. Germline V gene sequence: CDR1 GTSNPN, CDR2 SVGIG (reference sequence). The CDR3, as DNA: TGTGCCTGGAGGAAAGGGGAGCTGTTTTTT. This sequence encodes CAWRKGELFF.

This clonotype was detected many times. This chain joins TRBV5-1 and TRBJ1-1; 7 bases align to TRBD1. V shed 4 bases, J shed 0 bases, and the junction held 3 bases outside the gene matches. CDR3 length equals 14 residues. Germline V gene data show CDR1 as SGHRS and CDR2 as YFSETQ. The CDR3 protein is CASSGGQMNTEAFF. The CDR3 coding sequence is TGCGCCAGCAGCGGGGGACAGATGAACACTGAAGCTTTCTTT.

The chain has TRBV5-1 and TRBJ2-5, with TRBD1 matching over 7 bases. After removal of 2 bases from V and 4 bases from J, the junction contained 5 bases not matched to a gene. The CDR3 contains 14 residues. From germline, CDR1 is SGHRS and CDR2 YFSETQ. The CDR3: CASSFRDSGETQYF. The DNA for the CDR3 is TGCGCCAGCAGCTTTCGGGACAGCGGAGAGACCCAGTACTTC.

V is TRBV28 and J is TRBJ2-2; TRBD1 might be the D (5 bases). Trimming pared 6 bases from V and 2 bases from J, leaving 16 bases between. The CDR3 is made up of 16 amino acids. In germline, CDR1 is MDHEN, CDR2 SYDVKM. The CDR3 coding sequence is TGTGCCAGCAGCCCTAGGGGCAGGGAAAACACCGGGGAGCTGTTTTTT. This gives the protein CASSPRGRENTGELFF.

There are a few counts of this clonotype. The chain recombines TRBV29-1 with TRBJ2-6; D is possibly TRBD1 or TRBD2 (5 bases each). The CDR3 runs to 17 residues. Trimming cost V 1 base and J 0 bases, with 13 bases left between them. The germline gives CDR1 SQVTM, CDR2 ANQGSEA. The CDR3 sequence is CSVEVGPSVSGANVLTF. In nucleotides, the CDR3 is TGCAGCGTTGAAGTGGGACCGTCTGTCTCTGGGGCCAACGTCCTGACTTTC.

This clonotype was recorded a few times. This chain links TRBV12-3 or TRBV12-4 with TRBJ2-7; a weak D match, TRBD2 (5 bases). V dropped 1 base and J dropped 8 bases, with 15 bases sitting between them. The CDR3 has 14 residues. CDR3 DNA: TGTGCCAGCAGTTTAGGGAGCGGCCTGGCCCAGCAGTACTTC. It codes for CASSLGSGLAQQYF.

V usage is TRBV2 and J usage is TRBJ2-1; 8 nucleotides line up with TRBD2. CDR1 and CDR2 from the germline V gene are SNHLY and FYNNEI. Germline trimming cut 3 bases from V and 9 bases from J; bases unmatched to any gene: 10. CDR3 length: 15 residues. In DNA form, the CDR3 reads TGTGCCAGCAGTGATTCTAACGGGGGGGCCGGTGAGCAGTTCTTC. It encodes CASSDSNGGAGEQFF.

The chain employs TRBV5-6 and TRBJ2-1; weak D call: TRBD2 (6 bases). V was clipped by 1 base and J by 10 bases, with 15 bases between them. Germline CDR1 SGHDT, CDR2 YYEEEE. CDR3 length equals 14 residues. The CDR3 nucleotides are TGTGCCAGCAGCTTGCGAGGGCGCGGGATGGAGCAGTTCTTC. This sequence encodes CASSLRGRGMEQFF.

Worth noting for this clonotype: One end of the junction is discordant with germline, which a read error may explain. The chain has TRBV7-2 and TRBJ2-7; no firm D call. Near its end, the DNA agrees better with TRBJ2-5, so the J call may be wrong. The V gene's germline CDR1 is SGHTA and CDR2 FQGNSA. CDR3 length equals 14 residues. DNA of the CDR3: TGTGCCAGCAGCTTAGCATGGCAGCAAGGGACCCAGTACTTC. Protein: CASSLAWQQGTQYF.

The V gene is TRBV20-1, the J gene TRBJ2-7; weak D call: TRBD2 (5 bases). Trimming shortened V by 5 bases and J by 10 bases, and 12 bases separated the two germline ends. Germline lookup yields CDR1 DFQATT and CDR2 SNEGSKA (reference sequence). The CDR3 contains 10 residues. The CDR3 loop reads CSAGENSQYF. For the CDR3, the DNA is TGCAGTGCTGGGGAGAATTCCCAGTACTTC.

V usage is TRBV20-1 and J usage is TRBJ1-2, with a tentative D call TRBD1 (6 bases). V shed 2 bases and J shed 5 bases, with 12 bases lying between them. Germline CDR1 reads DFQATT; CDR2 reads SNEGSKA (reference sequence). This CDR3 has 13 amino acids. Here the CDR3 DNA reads TGCAGTGCTAGATTTGGGACACTGTATGGCTACACCTTC. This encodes CSARFGTLYGYTF.

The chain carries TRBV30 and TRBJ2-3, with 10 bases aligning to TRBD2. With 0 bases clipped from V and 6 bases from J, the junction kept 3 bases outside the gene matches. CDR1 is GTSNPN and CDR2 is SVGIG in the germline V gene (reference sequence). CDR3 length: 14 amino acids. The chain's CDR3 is CAWSVAGGGDTQYF. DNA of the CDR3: TGTGCCTGGAGTGTAGCGGGAGGGGGGGATACGCAGTATTTT.